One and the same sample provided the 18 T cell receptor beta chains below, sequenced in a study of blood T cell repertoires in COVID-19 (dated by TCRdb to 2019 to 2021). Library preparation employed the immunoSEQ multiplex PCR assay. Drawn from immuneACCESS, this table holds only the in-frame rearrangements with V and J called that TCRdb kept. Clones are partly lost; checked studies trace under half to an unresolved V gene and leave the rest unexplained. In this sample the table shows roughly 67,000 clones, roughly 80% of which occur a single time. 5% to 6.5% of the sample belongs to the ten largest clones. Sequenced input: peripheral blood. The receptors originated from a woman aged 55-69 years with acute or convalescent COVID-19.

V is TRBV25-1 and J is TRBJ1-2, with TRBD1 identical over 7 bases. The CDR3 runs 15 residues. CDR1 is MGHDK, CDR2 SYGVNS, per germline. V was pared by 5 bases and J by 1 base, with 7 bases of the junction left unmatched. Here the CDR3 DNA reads TGTGCCAGCAGTCCCGCGACAGGGCTTAACTATGGCTACACCTTC. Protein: CASSPATGLNYGYTF.

The CDR3 sequence: CASSPLGGRGYTF. The CDR3, as DNA: TGTGCCAGCTCACCACTAGGGGGTCGCGGCTACACCTTC. The V call is TRBV18, the J call TRBJ1-2, with D maybe TRBD1 (6 bases). The CDR3 totals 13 residues. Germline V lookup: CDR1 KGHSH, CDR2 LQKENI. Trimming left V 1 base short and J 8 bases short, with 11 bases between. Using reference TRBV18 and TRBJ1-2 for the parts outside the CDR3, the full variable domain is NAGVMQNPRHLVRRRGQEARLRCSPMKGHSHVYWYRQLPEEGLKFMVYLQKENIIDESGMPKERFSAEFPKEGPSILRIQQVVRGDSAAYFCASSPLGGRGYTFGSGTRLTVV.

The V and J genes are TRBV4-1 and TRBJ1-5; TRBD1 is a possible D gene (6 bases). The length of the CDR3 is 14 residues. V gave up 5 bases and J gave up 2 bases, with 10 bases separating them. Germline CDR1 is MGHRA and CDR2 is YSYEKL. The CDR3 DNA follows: TGCGCCAGCAGCGAACAGGGTGGCAATCAGCCCCAGCATTTT. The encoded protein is CASSEQGGNQPQHF.

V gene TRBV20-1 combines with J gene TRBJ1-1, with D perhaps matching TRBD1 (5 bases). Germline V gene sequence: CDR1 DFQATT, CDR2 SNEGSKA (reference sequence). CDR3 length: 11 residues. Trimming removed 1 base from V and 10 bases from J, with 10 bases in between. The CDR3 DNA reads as TGCAGTGCTAGAGTCCCGCAGGGAGCTTTCTTT. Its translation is CSARVPQGAFF.

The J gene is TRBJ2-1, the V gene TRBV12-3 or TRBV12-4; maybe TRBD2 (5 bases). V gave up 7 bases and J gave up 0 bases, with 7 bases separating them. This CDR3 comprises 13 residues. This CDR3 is CASTGISYNEQFF. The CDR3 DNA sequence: TGTGCCAGCACGGGGATCTCCTACAATGAGCAGTTCTTC.

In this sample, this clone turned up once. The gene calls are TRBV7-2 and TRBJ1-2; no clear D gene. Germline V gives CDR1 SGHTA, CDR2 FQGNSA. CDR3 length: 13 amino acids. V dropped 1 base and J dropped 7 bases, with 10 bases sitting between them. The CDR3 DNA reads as TGTGCCAGCAGCTTAGACGGGGTTCGTGGCTACACCTTC. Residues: CASSLDGVRGYTF.

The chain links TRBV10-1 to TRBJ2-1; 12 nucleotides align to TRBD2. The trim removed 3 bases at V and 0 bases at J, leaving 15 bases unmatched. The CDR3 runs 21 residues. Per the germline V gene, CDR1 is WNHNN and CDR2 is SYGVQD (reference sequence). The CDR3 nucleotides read TGCGCCAGCAGTGATCAATCGACCACTAGCGGGGGGCGGTTCTCCTACAATGAGCAGTTCTTC. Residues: CASSDQSTTSGGRFSYNEQFF.

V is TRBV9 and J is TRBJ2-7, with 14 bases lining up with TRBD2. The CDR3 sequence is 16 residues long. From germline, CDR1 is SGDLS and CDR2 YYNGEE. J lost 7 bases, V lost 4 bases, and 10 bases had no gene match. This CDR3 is CASSPRLAGGPLEQYF. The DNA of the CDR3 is TGTGCCAGCAGCCCCCGACTAGCGGGGGGGCCCCTTGAGCAGTACTTC.

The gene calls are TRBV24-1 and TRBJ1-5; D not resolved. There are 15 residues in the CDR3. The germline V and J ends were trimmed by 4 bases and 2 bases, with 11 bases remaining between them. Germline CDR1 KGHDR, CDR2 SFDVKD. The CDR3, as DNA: TGTGCCACCAGTGACGGTGGGCGAGGCAATCAGCCCCAGCATTTT. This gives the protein CATSDGGRGNQPQHF.

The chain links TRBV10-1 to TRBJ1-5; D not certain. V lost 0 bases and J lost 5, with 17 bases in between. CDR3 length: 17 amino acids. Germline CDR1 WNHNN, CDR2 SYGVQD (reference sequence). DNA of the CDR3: TGCGCCAGCAGTGAGTCCTCGTGGGGAGAAGGCGATCAGCCCCAGCATTTT. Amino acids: CASSESSWGEGDQPQHF.

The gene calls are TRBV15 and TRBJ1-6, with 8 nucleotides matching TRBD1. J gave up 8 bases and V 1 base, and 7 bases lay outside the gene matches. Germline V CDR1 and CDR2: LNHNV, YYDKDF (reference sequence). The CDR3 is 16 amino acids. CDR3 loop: CATSRAGQGMYSPLHF. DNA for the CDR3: TGTGCCACCAGCAGAGCCGGACAGGGAATGTATTCACCCCTCCACTTT.

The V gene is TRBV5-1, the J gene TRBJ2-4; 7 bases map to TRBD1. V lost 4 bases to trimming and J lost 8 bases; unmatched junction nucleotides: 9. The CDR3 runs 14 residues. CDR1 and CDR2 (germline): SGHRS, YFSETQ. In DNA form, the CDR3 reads TGCGCCAGCAGCCGTGGACAGGTGGCGGACATTCAGTACTTC. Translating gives CASSRGQVADIQYF.

This CDR3 is CASSQDTAASPGYTF. The CDR3 DNA reads as TGCGCCAGCAGCCAGGACACCGCGGCCTCTCCTGGCTACACCTTC. V and J are TRBV5-1 and TRBJ1-2; TRBD1 might be the D (5 bases). The CDR3 runs 15 residues. Trimming shortened V by 4 bases and J by 7 bases, and 20 bases separated the two germline ends. From germline, CDR1 is SGHRS and CDR2 YFSETQ.

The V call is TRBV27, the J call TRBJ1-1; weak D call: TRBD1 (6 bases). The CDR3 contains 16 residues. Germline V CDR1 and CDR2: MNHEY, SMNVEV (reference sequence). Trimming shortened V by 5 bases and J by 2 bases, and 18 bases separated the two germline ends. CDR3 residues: CASSPYSKTGNTEAFF. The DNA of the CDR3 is TGTGCCAGCAGTCCATACTCTAAGACAGGCAACACTGAAGCTTTCTTT.

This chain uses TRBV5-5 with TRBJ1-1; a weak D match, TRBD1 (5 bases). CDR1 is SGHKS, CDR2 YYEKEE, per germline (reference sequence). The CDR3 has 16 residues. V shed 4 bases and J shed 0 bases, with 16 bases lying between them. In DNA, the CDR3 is TGTGCCAGCAGCCGCCTAGGGAGGGACCTGAACACTGAAGCTTTCTTT. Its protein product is CASSRLGRDLNTEAFF.

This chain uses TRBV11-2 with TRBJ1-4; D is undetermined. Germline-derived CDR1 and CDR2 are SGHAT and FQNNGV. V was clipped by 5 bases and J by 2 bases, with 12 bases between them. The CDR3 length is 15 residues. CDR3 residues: CASSPLLQTNEKLFF. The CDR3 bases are TGTGCCAGCAGCCCCCTCCTCCAGACTAATGAAAAACTGTTTTTT. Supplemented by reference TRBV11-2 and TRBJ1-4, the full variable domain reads EAGVAQSPRYKIIEKRQSVAFWCNPISGHATLYWYQQILGQGPKLLIQFQNNGVVDDSQLPKDRFSAERLKGVDSTLKIQPAKLEDSAVYLCASSPLLQTNEKLFFGSGTQLSVL.

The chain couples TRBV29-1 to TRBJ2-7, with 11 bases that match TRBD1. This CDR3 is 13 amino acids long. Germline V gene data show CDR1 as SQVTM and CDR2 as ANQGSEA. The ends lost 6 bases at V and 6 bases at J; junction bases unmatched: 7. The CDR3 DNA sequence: TGCAGCGTCTTCGGACAGGGGGCGCTCGAGCAGTACTTC. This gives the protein CSVFGQGALEQYF.

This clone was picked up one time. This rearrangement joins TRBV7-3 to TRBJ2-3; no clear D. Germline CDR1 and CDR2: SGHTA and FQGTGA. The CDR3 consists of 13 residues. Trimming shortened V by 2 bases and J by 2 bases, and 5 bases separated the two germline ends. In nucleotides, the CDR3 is TGTGCCAGCAGCTTAGCGAACACAGATACGCAGTATTTT. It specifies CASSLANTDTQYF.